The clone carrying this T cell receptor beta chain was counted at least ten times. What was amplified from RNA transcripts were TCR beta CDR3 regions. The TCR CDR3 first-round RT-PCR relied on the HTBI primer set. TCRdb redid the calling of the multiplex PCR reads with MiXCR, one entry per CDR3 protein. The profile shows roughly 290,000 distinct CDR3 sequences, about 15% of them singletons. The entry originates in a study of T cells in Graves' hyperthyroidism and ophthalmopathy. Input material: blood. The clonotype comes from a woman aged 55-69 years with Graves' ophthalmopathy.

The CDR3 bases are TGTGCCAGCAGTTTCGCGCCCCCGAACACTGAAGCTTTCTTT. Translating gives CASSFAPPNTEAFF. This chain connects TRBV27 to TRBJ1-1; D not resolved. Trimming left V 3 bases short and J 1 base short, with 9 bases between. Germline loops: CDR1 MNHEY, CDR2 SMNVEV (reference sequence). The CDR3 is 14 amino acids.